This TCR beta chain appears in the sequencing data of a study of T cell changes during pregnancy in multiple sclerosis. The table came from immunoSEQ multiplex PCR; TCRdb's copy has only in-frame clones and leaves some out. The sample includes 35,000 to 45,000 clones, 92% of them seen just once. This sample comprised CD8+ T cells from peripheral blood mononuclear cells, obtained in the first trimester of pregnancy. This receptor was identified in a female donor with multiple sclerosis, enrolled in a pregnancy study.

The CDR3 loop is CASSYSHLAVDEQFF. CDR3 bases: TGTGCCAGCAGTTACTCCCATCTAGCGGTGGATGAGCAGTTCTTC. The genes are TRBV6-5 and TRBJ2-1, with 7 bases lining up with TRBD2. V shed 0 bases and J 8 bases; nucleotides not matched to a gene: 7. In germline, CDR1 is MNHEY, CDR2 SVGAGI. The CDR3 has 15 residues.